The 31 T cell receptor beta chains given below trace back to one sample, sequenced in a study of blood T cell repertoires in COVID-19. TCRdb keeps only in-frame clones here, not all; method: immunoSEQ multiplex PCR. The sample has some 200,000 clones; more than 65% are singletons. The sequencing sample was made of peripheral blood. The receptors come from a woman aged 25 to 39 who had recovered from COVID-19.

CDR3: CASSWVGSSGNTIYF. Here the CDR3 DNA reads TGCGCCAGCAGCTGGGTCGGGTCCTCTGGAAACACCATATATTTT. V usage is TRBV5-1 and J usage is TRBJ1-3; D gene unclear. This CDR3 is 15 amino acids long. Trimming removed 3 bases at V and 0 bases at J, with 10 bases between. Germline assignment: CDR1 SGHRS and CDR2 YFSETQ.

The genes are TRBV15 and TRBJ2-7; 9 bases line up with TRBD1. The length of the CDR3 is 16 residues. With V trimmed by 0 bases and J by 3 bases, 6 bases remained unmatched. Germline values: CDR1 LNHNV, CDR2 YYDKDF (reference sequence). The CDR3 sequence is CATSRDGGDRVYEQYF. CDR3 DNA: TGTGCCACCAGCAGAGATGGGGGGGACAGGGTCTACGAGCAGTACTTC.

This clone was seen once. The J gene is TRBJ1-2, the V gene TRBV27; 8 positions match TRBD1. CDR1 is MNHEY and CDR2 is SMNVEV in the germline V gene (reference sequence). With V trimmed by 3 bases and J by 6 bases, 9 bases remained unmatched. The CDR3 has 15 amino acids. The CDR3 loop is CASSFRQGRYNGYTF. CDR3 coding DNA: TGTGCCAGCAGTTTCCGACAGGGGAGGTATAATGGCTACACCTTC.

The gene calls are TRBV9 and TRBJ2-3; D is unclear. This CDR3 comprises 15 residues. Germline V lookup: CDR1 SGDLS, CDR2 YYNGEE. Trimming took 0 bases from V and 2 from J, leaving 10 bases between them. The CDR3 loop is CASSVAWASTDTQYF. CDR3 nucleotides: TGTGCCAGCAGCGTAGCGTGGGCTTCCACAGATACGCAGTATTTT.

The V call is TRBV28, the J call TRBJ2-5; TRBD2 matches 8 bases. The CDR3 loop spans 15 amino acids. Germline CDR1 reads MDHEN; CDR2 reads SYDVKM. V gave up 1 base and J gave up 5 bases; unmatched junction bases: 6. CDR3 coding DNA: TGTGCCAGCAGTTTATTCCCGGGAGGGGAGGAGACCCAGTACTTC. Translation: CASSLFPGGEETQYF.

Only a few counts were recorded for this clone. This CDR3 is CASSSSYEQYF. In DNA, the CDR3 is TGTGCCAGCAGCTCTTCCTACGAGCAGTACTTC. V usage is TRBV5-4 and J usage is TRBJ2-7; D is uncertain. The V gene lost 3 bases and the J gene lost 1 base, with 2 bases spanning the gap. The CDR3 is 11 amino acids. Germline V CDR1 and CDR2: SGHNT, YYREEE (reference sequence).

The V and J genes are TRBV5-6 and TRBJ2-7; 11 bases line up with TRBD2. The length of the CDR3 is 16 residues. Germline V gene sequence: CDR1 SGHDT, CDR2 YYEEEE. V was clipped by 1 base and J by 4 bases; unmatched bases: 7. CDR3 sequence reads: CASSLSVGLAVYEQYF. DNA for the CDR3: TGTGCCAGCAGCTTGTCGGTGGGACTAGCGGTATACGAGCAGTACTTC.

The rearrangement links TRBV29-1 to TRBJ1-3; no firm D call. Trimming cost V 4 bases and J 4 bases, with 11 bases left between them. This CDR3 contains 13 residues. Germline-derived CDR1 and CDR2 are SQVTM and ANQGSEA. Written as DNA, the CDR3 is TGCAGCGTTGTATCGGGTGGAGGAAACACCATATATTTT. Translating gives CSVVSGGGNTIYF.

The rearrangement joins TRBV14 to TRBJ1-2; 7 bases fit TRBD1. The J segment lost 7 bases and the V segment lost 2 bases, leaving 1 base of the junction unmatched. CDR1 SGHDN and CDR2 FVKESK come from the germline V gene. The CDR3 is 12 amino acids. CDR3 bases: TGTGCCAGCAGCCAAACAGGGGTTGGCTACACCTTC. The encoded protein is CASSQTGVGYTF.

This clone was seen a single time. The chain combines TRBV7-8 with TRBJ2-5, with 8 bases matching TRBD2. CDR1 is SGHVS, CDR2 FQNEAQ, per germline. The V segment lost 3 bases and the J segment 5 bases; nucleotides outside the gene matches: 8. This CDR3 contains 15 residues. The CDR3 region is CASSFSGAGEETQYF. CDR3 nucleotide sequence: TGTGCCAGCAGCTTTAGCGGGGCGGGCGAGGAGACCCAGTACTTC. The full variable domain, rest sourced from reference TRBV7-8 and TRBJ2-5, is GAGVSQSPRYKVAKRGQDVALRCDPISGHVSLFWYQQALGQGPEFLTYFQNEAQLDKSGLPSDRFFAERPEGSVSTLKIQRTQQEDSAVYLCASSFSGAGEETQYFGPGTRLLVL.

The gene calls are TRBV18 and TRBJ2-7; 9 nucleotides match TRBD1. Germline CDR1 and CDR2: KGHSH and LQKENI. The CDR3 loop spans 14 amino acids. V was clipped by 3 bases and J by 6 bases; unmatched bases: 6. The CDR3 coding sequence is TGTGCCAGCTCACCCCGGGACAGGGAAACCGAGCAGTACTTC. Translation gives CASSPRDRETEQYF.

The CDR3 here is CASSGDNPIYEQYF. CDR3 in DNA: TGCGCCAGCAGCGGGGACAACCCGATCTACGAGCAGTACTTC. The chain is built from TRBV5-1 and TRBJ2-7, with D maybe TRBD1 (6 bases). Germline lookup yields CDR1 SGHRS and CDR2 YFSETQ. This CDR3 is 14 amino acids long. Trimming shortened V by 4 bases and J by 3 bases, and 14 bases separated the two germline ends.

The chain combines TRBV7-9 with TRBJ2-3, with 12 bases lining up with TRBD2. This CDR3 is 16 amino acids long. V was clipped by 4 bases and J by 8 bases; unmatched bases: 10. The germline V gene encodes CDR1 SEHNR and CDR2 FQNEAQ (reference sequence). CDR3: CASSSRLAGASATQYF. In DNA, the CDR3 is TGTGCCAGCAGCTCCCGACTAGCGGGAGCTTCCGCTACGCAGTATTTT.

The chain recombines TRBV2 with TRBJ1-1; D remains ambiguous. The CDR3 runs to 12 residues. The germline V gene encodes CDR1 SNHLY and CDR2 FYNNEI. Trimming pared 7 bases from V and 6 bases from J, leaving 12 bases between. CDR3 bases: TGTGCCAGCACCCGGCGGCTGCCTGAAGCTTTCTTT. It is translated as CASTRRLPEAFF.

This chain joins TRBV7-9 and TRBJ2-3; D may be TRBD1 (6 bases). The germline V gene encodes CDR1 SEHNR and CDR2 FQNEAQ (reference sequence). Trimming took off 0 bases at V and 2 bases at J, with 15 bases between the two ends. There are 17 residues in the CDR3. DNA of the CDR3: TGTGCCAGCAGCTTAGCGCAGGGGCGGAGAGACACAGATACGCAGTATTTT. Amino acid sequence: CASSLAQGRRDTDTQYF.

The CDR3 region has the DNA TGTGCCAGCAGTTACTTCCGGTGGGAGAAGGGTGGGCAGTTCTTC. Translated: CASSYFRWEKGGQFF. The chain employs TRBV6-5 and TRBJ2-1; D possibly corresponds to TRBD2 (5 bases). CDR1 is MNHEY and CDR2 is SVGAGI in the germline V gene. There are 15 residues in the CDR3. V was trimmed by 1 base and J by 12 bases, leaving 19 bases between them.

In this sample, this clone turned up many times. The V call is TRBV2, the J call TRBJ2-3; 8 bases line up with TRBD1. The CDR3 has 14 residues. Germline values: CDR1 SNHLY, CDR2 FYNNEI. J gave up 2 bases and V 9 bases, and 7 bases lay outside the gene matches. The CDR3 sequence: CASLRDRITDTQYF. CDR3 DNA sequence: TGTGCCAGTCTAAGGGACAGGATCACAGATACGCAGTATTTT.

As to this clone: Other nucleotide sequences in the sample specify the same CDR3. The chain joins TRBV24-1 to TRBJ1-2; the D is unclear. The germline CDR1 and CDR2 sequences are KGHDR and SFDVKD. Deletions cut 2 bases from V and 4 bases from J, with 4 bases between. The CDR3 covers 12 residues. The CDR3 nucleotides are TGTGCCACCAGTGATTATAGCTATGGCTACACCTTC. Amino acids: CATSDYSYGYTF.

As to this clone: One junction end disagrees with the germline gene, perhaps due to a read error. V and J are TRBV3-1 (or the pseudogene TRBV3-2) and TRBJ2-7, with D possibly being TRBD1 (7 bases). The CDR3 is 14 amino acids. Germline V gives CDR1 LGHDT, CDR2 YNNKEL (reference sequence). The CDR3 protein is CASSQDGGGDEQYF. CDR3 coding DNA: TGTGCCAGCAGTCAAGACGGAGGGGGCGACGAGCAGTACTTC.

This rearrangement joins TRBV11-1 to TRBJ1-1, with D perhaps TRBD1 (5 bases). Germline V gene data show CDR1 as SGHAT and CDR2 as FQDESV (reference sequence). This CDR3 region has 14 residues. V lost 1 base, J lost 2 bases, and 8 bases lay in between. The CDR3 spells CASSLGGANTEAFF. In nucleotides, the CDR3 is TGTGCCAGCAGCTTAGGGGGCGCAAACACTGAAGCTTTCTTT.

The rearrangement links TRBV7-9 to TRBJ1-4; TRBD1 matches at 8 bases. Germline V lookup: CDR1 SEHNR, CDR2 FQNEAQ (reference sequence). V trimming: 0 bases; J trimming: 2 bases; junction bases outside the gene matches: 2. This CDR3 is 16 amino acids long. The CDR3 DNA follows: TGTGCCAGCAGCTTAGCCGGACAGGGCACTAATGAAAAACTGTTTTTT. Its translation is CASSLAGQGTNEKLFF.

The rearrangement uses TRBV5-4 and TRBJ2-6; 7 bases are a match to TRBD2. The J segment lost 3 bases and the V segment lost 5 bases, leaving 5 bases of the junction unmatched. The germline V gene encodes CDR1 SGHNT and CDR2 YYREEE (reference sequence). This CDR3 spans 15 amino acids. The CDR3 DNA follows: TGTGCCAGCAGAAGGGGAGGGCTTGGGGCCAACGTCCTGACTTTC. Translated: CASRRGGLGANVLTF.

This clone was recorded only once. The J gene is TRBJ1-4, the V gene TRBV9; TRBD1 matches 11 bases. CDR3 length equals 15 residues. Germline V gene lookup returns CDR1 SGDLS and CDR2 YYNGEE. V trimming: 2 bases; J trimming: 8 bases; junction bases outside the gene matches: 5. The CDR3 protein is CASSVGTGGKEKLFF. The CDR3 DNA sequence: TGTGCCAGCAGCGTGGGGACAGGGGGTAAGGAAAAACTGTTTTTT.

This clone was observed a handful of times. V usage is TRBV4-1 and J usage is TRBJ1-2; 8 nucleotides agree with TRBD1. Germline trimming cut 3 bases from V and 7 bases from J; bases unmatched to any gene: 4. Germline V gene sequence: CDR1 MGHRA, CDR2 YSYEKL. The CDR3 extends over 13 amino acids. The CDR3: CASSQTGVVGYTF. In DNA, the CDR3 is TGCGCCAGCAGCCAGACAGGGGTCGTTGGCTACACCTTC.

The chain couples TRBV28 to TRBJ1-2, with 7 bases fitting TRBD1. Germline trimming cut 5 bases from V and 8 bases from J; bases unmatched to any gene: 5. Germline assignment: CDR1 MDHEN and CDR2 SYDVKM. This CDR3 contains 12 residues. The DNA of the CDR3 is TGTGCCAGCAGTCGGGACAGCGAAGGCTACACCTTC. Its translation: CASSRDSEGYTF.

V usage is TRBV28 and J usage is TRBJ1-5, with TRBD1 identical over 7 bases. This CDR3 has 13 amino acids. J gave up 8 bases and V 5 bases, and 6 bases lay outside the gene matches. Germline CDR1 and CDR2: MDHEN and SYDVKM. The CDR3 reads CASSLQGFEPQHF. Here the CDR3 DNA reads TGTGCCAGCAGTCTACAGGGGTTTGAGCCCCAGCATTTT.

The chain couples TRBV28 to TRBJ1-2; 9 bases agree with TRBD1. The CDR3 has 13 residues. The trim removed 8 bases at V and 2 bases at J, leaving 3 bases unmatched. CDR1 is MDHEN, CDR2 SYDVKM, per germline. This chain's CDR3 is CASGDRANYGYTF. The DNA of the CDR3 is TGTGCCAGCGGGGACAGGGCGAACTATGGCTACACCTTC.

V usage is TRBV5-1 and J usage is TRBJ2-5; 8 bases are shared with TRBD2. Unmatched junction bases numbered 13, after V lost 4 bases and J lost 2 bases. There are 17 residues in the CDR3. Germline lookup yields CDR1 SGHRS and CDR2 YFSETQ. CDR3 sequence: CASSHRVAGLPQETQYF. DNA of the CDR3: TGCGCCAGCAGCCACCGGGTAGCGGGACTCCCTCAAGAGACCCAGTACTTC.

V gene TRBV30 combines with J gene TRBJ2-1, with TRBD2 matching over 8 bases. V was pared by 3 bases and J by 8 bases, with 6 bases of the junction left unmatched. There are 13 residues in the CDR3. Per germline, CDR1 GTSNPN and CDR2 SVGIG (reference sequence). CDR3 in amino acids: CAWSRGLGDEQFF. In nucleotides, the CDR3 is TGTGCCTGGAGCAGGGGACTAGGGGATGAGCAGTTCTTC.

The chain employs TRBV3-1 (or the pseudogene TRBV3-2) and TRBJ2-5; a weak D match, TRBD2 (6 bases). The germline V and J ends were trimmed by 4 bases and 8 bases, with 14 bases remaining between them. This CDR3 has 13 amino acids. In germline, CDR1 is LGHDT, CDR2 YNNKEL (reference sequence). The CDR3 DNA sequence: TGTGCCAGCAGCCCGCCGGGGGTTGATACCCAGTACTTC. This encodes CASSPPGVDTQYF.

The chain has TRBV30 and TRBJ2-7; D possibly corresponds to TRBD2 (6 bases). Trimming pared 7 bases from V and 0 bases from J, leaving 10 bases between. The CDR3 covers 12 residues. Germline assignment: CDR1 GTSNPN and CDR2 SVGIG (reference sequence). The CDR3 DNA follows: TGTGCCTTTAGCGGTAGCTCCTACGAGCAGTACTTC. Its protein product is CAFSGSSYEQYF. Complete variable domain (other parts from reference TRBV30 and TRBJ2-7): SQTIHQWPATLVQPVGSPLSLECTVEGTSNPNLYWYRQAAGRGLQLLFYSVGIGQISSEVPQNLSASRPQDRQFILSSKKLLLSDSGFYLCAFSGSSYEQYFGPGTRLTVT.